This T cell receptor beta chain was identified in a study of T cell repertoires in cytomegalovirus infection. Looking at the study overall: A matching HLA type, together with CMV infection, was signaled by public TCR beta signatures.

The CDR3 sequence is 13 residues long. CDR1 LNHNV and CDR2 YYDKDF come from the germline V gene (reference sequence). With 1 base clipped from V and 8 bases from J, the junction kept 2 bases outside the gene matches. This clonotype was observed a handful of times. TCRdb re-called the reads with MiXCR, one entry per CDR3 protein. The sample records about 250,000 distinct CDR3 sequences, 9% to 15% being singletons. The chain links TRBV15 to TRBJ1-2; 9 bases map to TRBD1. The specimen was PBMCs. This TCR derives from a human donor in good health (CMV status not recorded). Some clones in this sample may be carry-over from other donors' samples. CDR3 nucleotides: TGTGCCACCAGCAGAGGGACAGGGGAAGGCTACACCTTC. This encodes CATSRGTGEGYTF.